This TCR beta chain was found in a study of T cell repertoires in ileal Crohn's disease. General study findings and limits: Clonal expansions were more frequent in active smokers than non-smokers at surgery. Endoscopic recurrence occurred in every patient whose clonality exceeded 26.8%.

Time point specified: proximal margin of the surgical specimen (macroscopically non-inflamed). With regard to this clone: Its antigen is still unknown.

The data were produced by immunoSEQ multiplex PCR, yet TCRdb's version contains in-frame clones alone and is incomplete. The table shows 7,000 or so clones, with about two thirds occurring only once. The TCR comes from an adult with Crohn's disease. Sequencing used ileal tissue.

CDR3 sequence: CASSPTVLLEAFF. CDR3 DNA: TGTGCCAGCAGTCCCACAGTCCTCCTTGAAGCTTTCTTT. The chain couples TRBV7-2 to TRBJ1-1, with D unresolved. The CDR3 is 13 residues long. Germline V gives CDR1 SGHTA, CDR2 FQGNSA. The V gene lost 6 bases and the J gene lost 7 bases, with 15 bases spanning the gap.